This T cell receptor beta chain stems from a study of blood T cell repertoires in COVID-19. From germline, CDR1 is MNHEY and CDR2 SMNVEV (reference sequence). Trimming took off 3 bases at V and 0 bases at J, with 11 bases between the two ends. This CDR3 region has 15 residues. Only in-frame clones appear in the TCRdb table, and some are missing; sequencing was by immunoSEQ multiplex PCR. Of roughly 86,000 clones in the sample, around 87% are singletons; the top ten hold roughly 5.1%. Source material: peripheral blood. The receptor's source is a man between 35 and 55 years old with acute or convalescent COVID-19. The chain uses TRBV27 and TRBJ1-1; no reliable D call. DNA for the CDR3: TGTGCCAGCAGTTTCTCACTAGGCATGAACACTGAAGCTTTCTTT. It codes for CASSFSLGMNTEAFF.